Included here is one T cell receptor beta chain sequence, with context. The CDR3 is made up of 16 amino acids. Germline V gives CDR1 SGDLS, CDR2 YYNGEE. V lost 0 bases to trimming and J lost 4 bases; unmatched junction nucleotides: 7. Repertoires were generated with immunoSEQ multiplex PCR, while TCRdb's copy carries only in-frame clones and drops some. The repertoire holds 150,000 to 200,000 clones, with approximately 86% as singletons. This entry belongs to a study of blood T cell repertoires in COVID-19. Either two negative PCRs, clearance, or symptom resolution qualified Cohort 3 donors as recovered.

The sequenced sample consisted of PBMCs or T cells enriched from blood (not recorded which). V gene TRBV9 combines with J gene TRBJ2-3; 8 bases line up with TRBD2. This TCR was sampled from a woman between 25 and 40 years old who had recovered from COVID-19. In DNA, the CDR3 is TGTGCCAGCAGCGTAGATGCGGGAGGCACCTCAGATACGCAGTATTTT. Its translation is CASSVDAGGTSDTQYF.